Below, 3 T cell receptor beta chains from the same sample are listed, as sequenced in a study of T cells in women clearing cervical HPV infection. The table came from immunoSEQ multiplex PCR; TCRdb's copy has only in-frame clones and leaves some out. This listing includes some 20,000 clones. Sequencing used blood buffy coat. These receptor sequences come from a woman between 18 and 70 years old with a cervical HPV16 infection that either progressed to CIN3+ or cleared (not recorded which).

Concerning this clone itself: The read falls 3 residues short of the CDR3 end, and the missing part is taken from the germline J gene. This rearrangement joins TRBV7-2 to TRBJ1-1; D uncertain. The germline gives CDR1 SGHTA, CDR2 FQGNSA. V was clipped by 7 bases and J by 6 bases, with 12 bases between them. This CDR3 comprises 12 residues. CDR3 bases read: TGTGCCAGCACCTTCCTAGGCTCTGAA. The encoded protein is CASTFLGSE. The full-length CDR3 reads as CASTFLGSEAFF.

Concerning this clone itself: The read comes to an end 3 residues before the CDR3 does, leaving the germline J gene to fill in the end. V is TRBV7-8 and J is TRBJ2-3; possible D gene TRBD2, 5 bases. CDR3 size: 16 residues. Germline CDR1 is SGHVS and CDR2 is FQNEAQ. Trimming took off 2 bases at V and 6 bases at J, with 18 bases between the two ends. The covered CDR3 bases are TGTGCCAGCAGCTTAACGCCCGATAGCGAGGTCGATACG. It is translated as CASSLTPDSEVDT. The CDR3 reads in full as CASSLTPDSEVDTQYF.

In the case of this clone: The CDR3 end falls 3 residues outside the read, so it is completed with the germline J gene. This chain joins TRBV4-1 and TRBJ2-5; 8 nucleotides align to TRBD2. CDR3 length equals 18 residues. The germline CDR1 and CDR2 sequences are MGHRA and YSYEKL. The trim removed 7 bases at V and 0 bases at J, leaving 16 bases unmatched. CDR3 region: CASKRVGSSGANQETQYF. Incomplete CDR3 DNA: TGCGCCAGCAAGCGGGTTGGTAGTAGCGGGGCGAACCAAGAGACC.